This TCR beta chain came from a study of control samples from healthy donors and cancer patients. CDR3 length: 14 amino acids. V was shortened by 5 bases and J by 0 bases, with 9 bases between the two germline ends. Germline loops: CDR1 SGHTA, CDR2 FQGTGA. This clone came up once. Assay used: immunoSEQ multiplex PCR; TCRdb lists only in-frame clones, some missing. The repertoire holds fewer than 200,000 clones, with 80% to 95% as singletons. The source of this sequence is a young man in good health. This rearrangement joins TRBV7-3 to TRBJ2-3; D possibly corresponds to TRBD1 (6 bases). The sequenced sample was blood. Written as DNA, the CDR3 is TGTGCCAGCAGCCCAGGGGCGAGCACAGATACGCAGTATTTT. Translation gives CASSPGASTDTQYF.